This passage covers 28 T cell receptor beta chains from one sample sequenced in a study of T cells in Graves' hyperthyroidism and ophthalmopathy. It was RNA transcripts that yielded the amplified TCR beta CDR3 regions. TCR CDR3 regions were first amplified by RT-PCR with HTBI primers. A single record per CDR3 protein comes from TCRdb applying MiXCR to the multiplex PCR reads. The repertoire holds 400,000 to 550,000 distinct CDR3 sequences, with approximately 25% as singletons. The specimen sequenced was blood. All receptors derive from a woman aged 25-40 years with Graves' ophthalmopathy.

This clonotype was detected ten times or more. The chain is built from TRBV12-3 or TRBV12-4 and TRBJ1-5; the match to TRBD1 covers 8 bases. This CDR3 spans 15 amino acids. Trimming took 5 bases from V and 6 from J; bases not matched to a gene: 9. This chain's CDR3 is CASSAGTGPFQPQHF. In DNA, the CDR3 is TGTGCCAGCAGTGCCGGGACAGGCCCATTTCAGCCCCAGCATTTT.

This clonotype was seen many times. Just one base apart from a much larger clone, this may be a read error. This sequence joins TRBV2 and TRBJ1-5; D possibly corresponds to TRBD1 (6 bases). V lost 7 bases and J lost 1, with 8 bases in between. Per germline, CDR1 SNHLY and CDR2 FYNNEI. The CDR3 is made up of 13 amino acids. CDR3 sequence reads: CASKTGSNQPQHF. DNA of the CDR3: TGTGCCAGCAAAACAGGGAGCAATCAGCCCCAGCATTTT.

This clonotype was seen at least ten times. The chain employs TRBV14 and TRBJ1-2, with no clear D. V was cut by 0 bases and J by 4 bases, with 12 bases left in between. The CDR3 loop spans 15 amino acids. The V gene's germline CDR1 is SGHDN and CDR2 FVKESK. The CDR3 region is CASSQDEFAGYGYTF. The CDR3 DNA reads TGTGCCAGCAGCCAAGATGAATTCGCAGGCTATGGCTACACCTTC.

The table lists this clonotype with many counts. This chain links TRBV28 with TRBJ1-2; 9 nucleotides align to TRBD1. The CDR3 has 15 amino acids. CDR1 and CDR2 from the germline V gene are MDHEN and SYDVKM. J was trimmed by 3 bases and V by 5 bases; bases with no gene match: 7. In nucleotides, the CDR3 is TGTGCCAGCAGTATCCCGGGACAGGGCGACTATGGCTACACCTTC. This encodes CASSIPGQGDYGYTF.

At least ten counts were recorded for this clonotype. CDR3 sequence: CASSPGVLNTEAFF. CDR3 in DNA: TGCGCCAGCAGTCCAGGGGTATTGAACACTGAAGCTTTCTTT. V and J are TRBV5-1 and TRBJ1-1; possible D gene TRBD1, 6 bases. The germline gives CDR1 SGHRS, CDR2 YFSETQ. The germline V and J ends were trimmed by 5 bases and 0 bases, with 11 bases remaining between them. The CDR3 is 14 amino acids.

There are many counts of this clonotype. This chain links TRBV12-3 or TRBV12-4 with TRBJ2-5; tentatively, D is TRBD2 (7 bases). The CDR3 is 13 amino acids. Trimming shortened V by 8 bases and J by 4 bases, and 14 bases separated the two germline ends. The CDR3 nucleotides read TGTGCCAGCGGGGGGGCCCCTGTAGAGACCCAGTACTTC. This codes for CASGGAPVETQYF.

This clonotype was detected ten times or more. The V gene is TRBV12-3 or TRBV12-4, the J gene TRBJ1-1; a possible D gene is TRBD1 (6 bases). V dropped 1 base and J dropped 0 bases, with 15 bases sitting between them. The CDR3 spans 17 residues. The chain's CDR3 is CASSLDNLGHMNTEAFF. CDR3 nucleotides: TGTGCCAGCAGTTTAGACAACCTGGGACATATGAACACTGAAGCTTTCTTT.

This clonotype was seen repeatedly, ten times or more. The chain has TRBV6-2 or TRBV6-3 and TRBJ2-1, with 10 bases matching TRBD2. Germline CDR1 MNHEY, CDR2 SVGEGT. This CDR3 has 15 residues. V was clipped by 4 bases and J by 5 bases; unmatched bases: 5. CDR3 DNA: TGTGCCAGCAGTTCAAGCGGGGGGGCTGACAATGAGCAGTTCTTC. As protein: CASSSSGGADNEQFF.

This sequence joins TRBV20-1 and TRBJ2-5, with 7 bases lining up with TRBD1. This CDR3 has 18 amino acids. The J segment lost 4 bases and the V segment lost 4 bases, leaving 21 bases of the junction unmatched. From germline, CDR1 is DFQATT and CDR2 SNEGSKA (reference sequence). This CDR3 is CSANRAGQALHQRETQYF. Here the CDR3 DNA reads TGCAGTGCTAACCGAGCCGGACAGGCCCTTCATCAGCGAGAGACCCAGTACTTC.

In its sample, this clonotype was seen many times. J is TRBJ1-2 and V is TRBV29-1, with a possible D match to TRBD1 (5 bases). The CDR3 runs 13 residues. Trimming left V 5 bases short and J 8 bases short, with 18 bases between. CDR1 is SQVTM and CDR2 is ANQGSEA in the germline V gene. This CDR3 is CSVLLSRAVGYTF. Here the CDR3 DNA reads TGCAGCGTTTTATTGTCCAGGGCGGTCGGCTACACCTTC.

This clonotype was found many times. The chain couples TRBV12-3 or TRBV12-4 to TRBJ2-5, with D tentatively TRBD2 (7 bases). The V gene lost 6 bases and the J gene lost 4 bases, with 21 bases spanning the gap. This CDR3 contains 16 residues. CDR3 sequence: CASSLGPGGAGETQYF. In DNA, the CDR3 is TGTGCCAGCAGCTTGGGGCCTGGGGGGGCTGGAGAGACCCAGTACTTC.

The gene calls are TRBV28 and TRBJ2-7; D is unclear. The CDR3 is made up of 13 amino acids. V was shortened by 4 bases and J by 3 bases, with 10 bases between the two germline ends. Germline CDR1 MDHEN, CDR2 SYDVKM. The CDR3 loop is CASSSVWDYEQYF. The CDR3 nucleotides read TGTGCCAGCAGTTCCGTCTGGGACTACGAGCAGTACTTC.

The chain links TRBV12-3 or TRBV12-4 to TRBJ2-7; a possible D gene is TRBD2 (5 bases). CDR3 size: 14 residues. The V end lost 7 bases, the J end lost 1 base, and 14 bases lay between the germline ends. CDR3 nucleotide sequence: TGTGCCAGCACCCCGCCGGGGAGATCCTACGAGCAGTACTTC. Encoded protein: CASTPPGRSYEQYF.

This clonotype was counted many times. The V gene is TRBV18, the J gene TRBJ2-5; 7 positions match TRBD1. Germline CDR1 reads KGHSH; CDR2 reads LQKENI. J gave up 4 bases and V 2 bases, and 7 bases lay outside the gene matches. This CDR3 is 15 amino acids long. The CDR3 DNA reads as TGTGCCAGCTCACCAAGGGCAGGGGGTTCAGAGACCCAGTACTTC. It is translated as CASSPRAGGSETQYF.

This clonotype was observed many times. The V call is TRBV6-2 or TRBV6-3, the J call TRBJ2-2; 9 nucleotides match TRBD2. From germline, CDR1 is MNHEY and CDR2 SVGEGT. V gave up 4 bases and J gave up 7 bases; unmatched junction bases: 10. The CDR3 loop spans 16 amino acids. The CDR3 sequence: CASSSTSGGIGGELFF. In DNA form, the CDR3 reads TGTGCCAGCAGTTCTACCAGCGGGGGGATCGGCGGGGAGCTGTTTTTT.

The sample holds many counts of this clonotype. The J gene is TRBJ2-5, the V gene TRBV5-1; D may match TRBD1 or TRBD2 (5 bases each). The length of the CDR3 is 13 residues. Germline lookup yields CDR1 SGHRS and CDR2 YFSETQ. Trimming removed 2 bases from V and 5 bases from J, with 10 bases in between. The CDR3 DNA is TGCGCCAGCAGCTTCGGGGCTGAGGAGACCCAGTACTTC. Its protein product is CASSFGAEETQYF.

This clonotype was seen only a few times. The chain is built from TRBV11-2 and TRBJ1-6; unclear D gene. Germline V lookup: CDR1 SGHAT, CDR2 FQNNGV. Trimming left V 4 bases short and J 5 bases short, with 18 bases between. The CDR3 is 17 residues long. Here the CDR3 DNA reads TGTGCCAGCAGCTCGCACCGGGATACGTACGATAATTCACCCCTCCACTTT. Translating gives CASSSHRDTYDNSPLHF.

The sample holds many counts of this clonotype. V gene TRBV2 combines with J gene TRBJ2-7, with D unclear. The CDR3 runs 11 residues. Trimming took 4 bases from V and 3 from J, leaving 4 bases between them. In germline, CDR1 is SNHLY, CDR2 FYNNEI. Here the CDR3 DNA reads TGTGCCAGCAGTGGGATCTACGAGCAGTACTTC. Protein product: CASSGIYEQYF.

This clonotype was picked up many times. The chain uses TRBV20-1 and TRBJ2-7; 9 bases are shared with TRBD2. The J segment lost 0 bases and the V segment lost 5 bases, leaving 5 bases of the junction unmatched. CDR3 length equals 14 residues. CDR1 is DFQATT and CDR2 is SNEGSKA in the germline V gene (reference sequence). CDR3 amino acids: CSARAGGSSYEQYF. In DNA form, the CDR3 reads TGCAGTGCTCGGGCGGGGGGGAGCTCCTACGAGCAGTACTTC.

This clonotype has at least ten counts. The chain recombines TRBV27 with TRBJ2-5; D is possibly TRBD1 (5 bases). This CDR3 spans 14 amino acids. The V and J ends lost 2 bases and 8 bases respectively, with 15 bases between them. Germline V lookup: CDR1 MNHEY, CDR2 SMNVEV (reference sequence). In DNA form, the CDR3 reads TGTGCCAGCAGTTTAATGGGGCCCGATGACACCCAGTACTTC. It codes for CASSLMGPDDTQYF.

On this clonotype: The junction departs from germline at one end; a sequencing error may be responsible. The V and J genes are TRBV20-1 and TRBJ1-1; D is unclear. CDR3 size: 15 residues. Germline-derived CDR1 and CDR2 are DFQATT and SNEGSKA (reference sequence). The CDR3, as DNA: TGCAGTGCTAGAGAGCCCCGGGGAGGATGGACTGGAGCTTTCTTT. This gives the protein CSAREPRGGWTGAFF.

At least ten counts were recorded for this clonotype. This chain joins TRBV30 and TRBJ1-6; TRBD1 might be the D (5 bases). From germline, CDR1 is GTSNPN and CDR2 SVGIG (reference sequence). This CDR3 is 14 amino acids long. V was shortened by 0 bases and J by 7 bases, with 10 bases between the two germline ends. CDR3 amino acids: CAWSVWGQNSPLHF. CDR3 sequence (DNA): TGTGCCTGGAGTGTGTGGGGCCAAAATTCACCCCTCCACTTT.

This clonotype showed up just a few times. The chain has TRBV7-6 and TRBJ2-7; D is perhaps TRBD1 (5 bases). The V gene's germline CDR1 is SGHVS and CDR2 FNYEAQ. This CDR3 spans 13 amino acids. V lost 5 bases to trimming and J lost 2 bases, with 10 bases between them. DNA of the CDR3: TGTGCCAGCAGCATTCAGGGAACCTACGAGCAGTACTTC. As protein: CASSIQGTYEQYF.

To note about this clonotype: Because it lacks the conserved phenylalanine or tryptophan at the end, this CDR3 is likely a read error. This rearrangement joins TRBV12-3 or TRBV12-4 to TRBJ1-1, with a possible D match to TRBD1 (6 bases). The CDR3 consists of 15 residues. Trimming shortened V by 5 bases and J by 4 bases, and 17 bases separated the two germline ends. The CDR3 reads CASSPTGGGGTEAFY. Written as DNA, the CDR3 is TGTGCCAGCAGTCCGACTGGGGGCGGTGGCACTGAAGCTTTCTAT.

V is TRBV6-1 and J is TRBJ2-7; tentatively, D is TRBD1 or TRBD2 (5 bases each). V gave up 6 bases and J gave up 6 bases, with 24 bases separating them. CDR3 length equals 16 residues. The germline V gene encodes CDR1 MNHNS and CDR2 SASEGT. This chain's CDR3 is CASRRNWDASFGEQYF. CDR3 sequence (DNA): TGTGCCAGCAGACGAAATTGGGACGCCTCTTTTGGCGAGCAGTACTTC.

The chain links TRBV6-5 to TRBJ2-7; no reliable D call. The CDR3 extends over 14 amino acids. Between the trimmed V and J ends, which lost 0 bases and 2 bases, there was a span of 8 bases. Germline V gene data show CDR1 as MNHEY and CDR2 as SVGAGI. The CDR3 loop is CASSYSTVTYEQYF. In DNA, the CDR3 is TGTGCCAGCAGTTACTCGACGGTCACCTACGAGCAGTACTTC.

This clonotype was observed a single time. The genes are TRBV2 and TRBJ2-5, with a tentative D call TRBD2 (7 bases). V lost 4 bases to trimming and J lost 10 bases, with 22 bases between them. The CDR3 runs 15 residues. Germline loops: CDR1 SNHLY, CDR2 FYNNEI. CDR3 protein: CASSGAGGGGLGQYF. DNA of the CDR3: TGTGCCAGCAGTGGGGCCGGAGGGGGGGGCTTGGGCCAGTACTTC.

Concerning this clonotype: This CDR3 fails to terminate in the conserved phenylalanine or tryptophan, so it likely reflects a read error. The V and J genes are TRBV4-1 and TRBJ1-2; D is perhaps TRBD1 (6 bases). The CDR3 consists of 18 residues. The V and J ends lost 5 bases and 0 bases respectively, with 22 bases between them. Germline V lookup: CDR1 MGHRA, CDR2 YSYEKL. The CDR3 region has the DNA TGCGCCAGCAGCTCCCGAAAACAGGGAAATGGGACTAACTATGGCTACACCGTC. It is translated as CASSSRKQGNGTNYGYTV.